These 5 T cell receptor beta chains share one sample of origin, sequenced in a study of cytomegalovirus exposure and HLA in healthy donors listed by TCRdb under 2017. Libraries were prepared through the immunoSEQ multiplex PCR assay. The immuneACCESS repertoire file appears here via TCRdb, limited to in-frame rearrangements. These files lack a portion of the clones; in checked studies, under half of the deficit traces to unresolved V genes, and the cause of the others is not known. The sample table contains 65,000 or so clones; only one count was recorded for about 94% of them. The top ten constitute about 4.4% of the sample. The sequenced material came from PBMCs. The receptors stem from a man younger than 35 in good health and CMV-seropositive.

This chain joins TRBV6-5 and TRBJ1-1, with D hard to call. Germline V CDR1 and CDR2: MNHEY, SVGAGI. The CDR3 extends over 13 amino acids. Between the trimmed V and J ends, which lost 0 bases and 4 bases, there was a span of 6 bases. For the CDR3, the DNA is TGTGCCAGCAGTTACTCGCGGGGCACTGAAGCTTTCTTT. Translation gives CASSYSRGTEAFF.

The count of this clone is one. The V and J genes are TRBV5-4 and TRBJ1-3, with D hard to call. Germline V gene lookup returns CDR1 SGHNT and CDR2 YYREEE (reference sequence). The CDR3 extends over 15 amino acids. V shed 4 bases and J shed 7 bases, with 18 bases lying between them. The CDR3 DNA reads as TGTGCCAGCAGCCAAATAGGCTCGGAGAAGAACACCATATATTTT. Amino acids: CASSQIGSEKNTIYF.

CDR3 DNA sequence: TGTGCCAGCAGCCAAGGGAGGCTAAATTCACCCCTCCACTTT. Its translation: CASSQGRLNSPLHF. The chain has TRBV14 and TRBJ1-6, with D hard to call. The CDR3 spans 14 residues. V was shortened by 1 base and J by 7 bases, with 8 bases between the two germline ends. Germline assignment: CDR1 SGHDN and CDR2 FVKESK.

CDR3 in amino acids: CASSLGTGFTDTQYF. DNA of the CDR3: TGTGCCAGCAGTCTCGGGACAGGGTTCACAGATACGCAGTATTTT. The genes are TRBV27 and TRBJ2-3, with 9 bases fitting TRBD1. With V trimmed by 5 bases and J by 2 bases, 5 bases remained unmatched. Germline CDR1 and CDR2: MNHEY and SMNVEV (reference sequence). The CDR3 is 15 amino acids.

The CDR3: CASSQTGQGDEKLFF. The CDR3 bases are TGCGCCAGCAGCCAGACGGGACAGGGAGACGAAAAACTGTTTTTT. This chain uses TRBV4-3 with TRBJ1-4; 9 bases align to TRBD1. V was pared by 3 bases and J by 8 bases, with 7 bases of the junction left unmatched. CDR1 is LGHNA, CDR2 YSLEER, per germline. The CDR3 has 15 residues.